This T cell receptor (beta chain) was found in a study of neurological immune-mediated disorders. The CDR3 is 15 residues long. Trimming shortened V by 1 base and J by 7 bases, and 18 bases separated the two germline ends. From germline, CDR1 is SGDLS and CDR2 YYNGEE. The study built unsorted libraries from 2 million PBMCs kept at -80 C. Broader study findings: Phylogenetic grouping assigned the repertoires of 18 of 34 multiple sclerosis patients to a single related-CDR3 cluster, which may represent a signature. With the multiple sclerosis repertoire cluster, neither clinical nor MRI features showed any association.

This clonotype was recorded at least ten times. What it recognizes is unknown. The making of cDNA relied on 5'RACE with 10-nucleotide random UMIs. TCRdb reprocessed the 5' RACE reads via MiXCR and lists one record per CDR3 protein. The sample includes more than 50,000 distinct CDR3 sequences, less than 4% of them seen just once. The origin of this receptor is a man younger than 45 with multiple sclerosis. The chain joins TRBV9 to TRBJ2-7; the D gene is possibly TRBD2 (6 bases). The sample consisted of PBMCs. CDR3 DNA sequence: TGTGCCAGCAGCGTATGGGACTCGCCCGAGGGGGAGCAGTACTTC. Its translation is CASSVWDSPEGEQYF.